One sample yielded the 6 T cell receptor beta chains listed below, sequenced in a study of control samples from healthy donors and cancer patients. Clones were sequenced by immunoSEQ multiplex PCR, and TCRdb holds only the in-frame ones, with some missing. The sample records some 150,000 clones, about 94% being singletons. The sequenced material came from PBMCs. The receptors were sampled from a man in his 60s with colorectal cancer.

This sequence joins TRBV7-9 and TRBJ2-1; 9 nucleotides match TRBD2. CDR1 is SEHNR and CDR2 is FQNEAQ in the germline V gene (reference sequence). The CDR3 sequence is 17 residues long. V gave up 3 bases and J gave up 4 bases; unmatched junction bases: 10. CDR3 protein: CASSLTAGGRVYNEQFF. The CDR3 bases are TGTGCCAGCAGCTTGACGGCGGGGGGGCGTGTTTACAATGAGCAGTTCTTC.

V is TRBV19 and J is TRBJ2-7; TRBD1 aligns across 12 bases. The CDR3 loop spans 14 amino acids. Germline V CDR1 and CDR2: LNHDA, SQIVND (reference sequence). Trimming cost V 3 bases and J 6 bases; bases outside gene matches: 3. CDR3 in amino acids: CASSISGQGAEQYF. The CDR3 bases are TGTGCCAGTAGTATTTCGGGACAGGGGGCCGAGCAGTACTTC.

The chain couples TRBV18 to TRBJ1-1; perhaps TRBD1 as D (6 bases). In germline, CDR1 is KGHSH, CDR2 LQKENI. The CDR3 loop spans 14 amino acids. V lost 2 bases, J lost 5 bases, and 12 bases lay in between. CDR3 loop: CASSPNRETTEAFF. CDR3 sequence (DNA): TGTGCCAGCTCACCAAACAGGGAGACGACTGAAGCTTTCTTT.

V gene TRBV4-1 combines with J gene TRBJ2-5; 13 bases line up with TRBD2. CDR1 and CDR2 from the germline V gene are MGHRA and YSYEKL. The trim removed 5 bases at V and 5 bases at J, leaving 14 bases unmatched. The CDR3 is 18 residues long. Here the CDR3 reads CASSRGSLAGGPTETQYF. The CDR3 coding sequence is TGCGCCAGCAGCAGGGGGTCACTAGCGGGGGGGCCAACCGAGACCCAGTACTTC.

V is TRBV2 and J is TRBJ1-6, with 11 bases matching TRBD1. Trimming took 0 bases from V and 10 from J; bases not matched to a gene: 5. Germline CDR1 is SNHLY and CDR2 is FYNNEI. The CDR3 is made up of 16 amino acids. The CDR3 coding sequence is TGTGCCAGCAGTGAAGCGCGGGACAGGGGGTACTCACCCCTCCACTTT. Protein product: CASSEARDRGYSPLHF. The entire variable domain, with the rest obtained from reference TRBV2 and TRBJ1-6, is as follows: EPEVTQTPSHQVTQMGQEVILRCVPISNHLYFYWYRQILGQKVEFLVSFYNNEISEKSEIFDDQFSVERPDGSNFTLKIRSTKLEDSAMYFCASSEARDRGYSPLHFGNGTRLTVT.

The J gene is TRBJ1-2, the V gene TRBV12-3 or TRBV12-4; TRBD1 agrees at 7 bases. V lost 4 bases and J lost 7; bases outside the gene matches: 6. The length of the CDR3 is 13 residues. CDR3 residues: CASSSRQGGGYTF. As DNA, the CDR3 is TGTGCCAGCAGTTCCCGACAGGGTGGTGGCTACACCTTC.